A selection of T cell receptor beta chains follows, all from one sample in a study of cytomegalovirus exposure and HLA in healthy donors. This table comes from immunoSEQ multiplex PCR, and its TCRdb copy is limited to in-frame clones, with some not included. The sample includes 55,000 to 70,000 clones, over 90% seen only once; the top ten take about 5%. The sample was PBMCs. Source of these receptors: a man younger than 35 in good health and CMV-seropositive. Each CDR3 is given with its conserved first and last residue. Each record gives: CDR3 length, V gene, D gene, J gene, clone size, CDR3 protein, CDR3 DNA. A D gene is named only where the DNA matches it firmly. Clone size is shown for a subset of rows, as once, few, many or a class of expanded clone.

CDR3 length: 14; V gene: TRBV18; D gene: -; J gene: TRBJ2-1; clone size: -; CDR3 protein: CASSLRTDYNEQFF; CDR3 DNA: TGTGCCAGCTCACTAAGGACAGACTACAATGAGCAGTTCTTC
CDR3 length: 13; V gene: TRBV7-9; D gene: -; J gene: TRBJ1-5; clone size: -; CDR3 protein: CASSLEGIQPQHF; CDR3 DNA: TGTGCCAGCAGCCTCGAGGGAATTCAGCCCCAGCATTTT
CDR3 length: 15; V gene: TRBV25-1; D gene: TRBD2; J gene: TRBJ2-7; clone size: -; CDR3 protein: CASRGTLAGLTKQYF; CDR3 DNA: TGTGCCAGCAGAGGGACCCTAGCGGGTCTTACAAAGCAGTACTTC
CDR3 length: 12; V gene: TRBV5-1; D gene: -; J gene: TRBJ2-1; clone size: -; CDR3 protein: CASKDLYNEQFF; CDR3 DNA: TGCGCCAGCAAGGACTTATACAATGAGCAGTTCTTC
CDR3 length: 14; V gene: TRBV2; D gene: -; J gene: TRBJ2-1; clone size: few; CDR3 protein: CASSDGDIYNEQFF; CDR3 DNA: TGTGCCAGCAGTGATGGGGACATCTACAATGAGCAGTTCTTC
CDR3 length: 16; V gene: TRBV6-1; D gene: TRBD1; J gene: TRBJ2-3; clone size: -; CDR3 protein: CASSDGTELSTDTQYF; CDR3 DNA: TGTGCCAGCAGTGATGGGACAGAACTTAGCACAGATACGCAGTATTTT
CDR3 length: 15; V gene: TRBV27; D gene: TRBD1; J gene: TRBJ2-1; clone size: -; CDR3 protein: CASTTLGTGVNEQFF; CDR3 DNA: TGTGCCAGCACTACACTGGGGACAGGGGTGAATGAGCAGTTCTTC
CDR3 length: 19; V gene: TRBV7-8; D gene: TRBD2; J gene: TRBJ2-2; clone size: -; CDR3 protein: CASSLPGTSGRVNTGELFF; CDR3 DNA: TGTGCCAGCAGCTTGCCCGGGACTAGCGGGAGGGTGAACACCGGGGAGCTGTTTTTT
CDR3 length: 17; V gene: TRBV28; D gene: TRBD2; J gene: TRBJ2-1; clone size: -; CDR3 protein: CASSNSGRWGVDNEQFF; CDR3 DNA: TGTGCCAGCAGTAATAGCGGGAGGTGGGGCGTCGACAATGAGCAGTTCTTC
CDR3 length: 16; V gene: TRBV28; D gene: -; J gene: TRBJ2-1; clone size: once; CDR3 protein: CASSQRRSNSYNEQFF; CDR3 DNA: TGTGCCAGCAGCCAAAGACGGAGCAACTCCTACAATGAGCAGTTCTTC
CDR3 length: 13; V gene: TRBV2; D gene: -; J gene: TRBJ1-4; clone size: -; CDR3 protein: CASSETMGEKLFF; CDR3 DNA: TGTGCCAGCAGTGAGACTATGGGCGAAAAACTGTTTTTT
CDR3 length: 16; V gene: TRBV9; D gene: -; J gene: TRBJ1-1; clone size: -; CDR3 protein: CASSGIKGGSNTEAFF; CDR3 DNA: TGTGCCAGCAGCGGAATAAAAGGGGGTTCGAACACTGAAGCTTTCTTT
CDR3 length: 15; V gene: TRBV7-6; D gene: -; J gene: TRBJ1-3; clone size: -; CDR3 protein: CASSLVADSGNTIYF; CDR3 DNA: TGTGCCAGCAGCTTAGTAGCCGACTCTGGAAACACCATATATTTT
CDR3 length: 14; V gene: TRBV5-1; D gene: TRBD2; J gene: TRBJ2-5; clone size: -; CDR3 protein: CASSPGGILETQYF; CDR3 DNA: TGCGCCAGCAGCCCCGGGGGGATCCTGGAGACCCAGTACTTC
CDR3 length: 15; V gene: TRBV9; D gene: -; J gene: TRBJ2-5; clone size: -; CDR3 protein: CASSVAFRVGETQYF; CDR3 DNA: TGTGCCAGCAGCGTAGCGTTCAGGGTTGGGGAGACCCAGTACTTC
CDR3 length: 17; V gene: TRBV5-1; D gene: TRBD2; J gene: TRBJ2-4; clone size: -; CDR3 protein: CASSQGLAAAPKNIQYF; CDR3 DNA: TGCGCCAGCAGCCAAGGACTAGCGGCCGCCCCGAAAAACATTCAGTACTTC
CDR3 length: 14; V gene: TRBV27; D gene: -; J gene: TRBJ2-7; clone size: -; CDR3 protein: CASRPTGGAYEQYF; CDR3 DNA: TGTGCCAGCAGACCTACAGGGGGGGCCTACGAGCAGTACTTC
CDR3 length: 14; V gene: TRBV5-3; D gene: -; J gene: TRBJ1-2; clone size: -; CDR3 protein: CARSFMTRGYGYTF; CDR3 DNA: TGTGCCAGAAGCTTTATGACCCGGGGCTATGGCTACACCTTC
CDR3 length: 13; V gene: TRBV15; D gene: TRBD2; J gene: TRBJ2-3; clone size: once; CDR3 protein: CATRELAGVAQYF; CDR3 DNA: TGTGCCACCAGGGAACTAGCGGGAGTCGCGCAGTATTTT
CDR3 length: 17; V gene: TRBV10-2; D gene: TRBD2; J gene: TRBJ2-1; clone size: -; CDR3 protein: CASSESYPSGINNEQFF; CDR3 DNA: TGCGCCAGCAGTGAGTCCTATCCTAGCGGCATAAACAATGAGCAGTTCTTC
CDR3 length: 15; V gene: TRBV6-4; D gene: -; J gene: TRBJ2-3; clone size: -; CDR3 protein: CASSATEGGTDTQYF; CDR3 DNA: TGTGCCAGCAGCGCCACCGAGGGGGGCACAGATACGCAGTATTTT
CDR3 length: 16; V gene: TRBV6-4; D gene: TRBD2; J gene: TRBJ2-1; clone size: -; CDR3 protein: CASKLAETSGSGEQFF; CDR3 DNA: TGTGCCAGCAAGCTGGCCGAGACTAGCGGGAGTGGTGAGCAGTTCTTC
CDR3 length: 17; V gene: TRBV7-9; D gene: -; J gene: TRBJ2-2; clone size: -; CDR3 protein: CASSLARRSSNTGELFF; CDR3 DNA: TGTGCCAGCAGCTTAGCGCGGCGAAGCTCGAACACCGGGGAGCTGTTTTTT
CDR3 length: 16; V gene: TRBV27; D gene: TRBD2; J gene: TRBJ2-2; clone size: -; CDR3 protein: CASSLFVGGATGELFF; CDR3 DNA: TGTGCCAGCAGTTTATTTGTCGGGGGGGCCACCGGGGAGCTGTTTTTT
CDR3 length: 15; V gene: TRBV6-5; D gene: TRBD1; J gene: TRBJ2-7; clone size: -; CDR3 protein: CASSKGGTGAGEQYF; CDR3 DNA: TGTGCCAGCTCAAAAGGGGGGACAGGGGCCGGCGAGCAGTACTTC
CDR3 length: 15; V gene: TRBV27; D gene: -; J gene: TRBJ2-2; clone size: -; CDR3 protein: CASSLNTGNTGELFF; CDR3 DNA: TGTGCCAGCAGTTTAAATACAGGGAACACCGGGGAGCTGTTTTTT
CDR3 length: 17; V gene: TRBV6-1; D gene: -; J gene: TRBJ2-3; clone size: -; CDR3 protein: CASSESLKQGSTDTQYF; CDR3 DNA: TGTGCCAGCAGTGAAAGTCTGAAGCAGGGGAGCACAGATACGCAGTATTTT
CDR3 length: 18; V gene: TRBV7-2; D gene: TRBD2; J gene: TRBJ2-3; clone size: -; CDR3 protein: CASSLGSGSWDWTDTQYF; CDR3 DNA: TGTGCCAGCAGCTTAGGTAGCGGGAGCTGGGATTGGACAGATACGCAGTATTTT
CDR3 length: 16; V gene: TRBV6-4; D gene: TRBD2; J gene: TRBJ2-3; clone size: -; CDR3 protein: CASSDSSGRATDTQYF; CDR3 DNA: TGTGCCAGCAGTGACTCGAGCGGGAGGGCCACAGATACGCAGTATTTT
CDR3 length: 15; V gene: TRBV5-1; D gene: TRBD1; J gene: TRBJ1-1; clone size: -; CDR3 protein: CASSYGQGDGTEAFF; CDR3 DNA: TGCGCCAGCAGCTACGGACAGGGCGATGGGACTGAAGCTTTCTTT
CDR3 length: 11; V gene: TRBV28; D gene: TRBD2; J gene: TRBJ2-1; clone size: -; CDR3 protein: CASSFGGVQFF; CDR3 DNA: TGTGCCAGCAGTTTTGGGGGGGTGCAGTTCTTC
CDR3 length: 14; V gene: TRBV5-5; D gene: -; J gene: TRBJ1-2; clone size: -; CDR3 protein: CASSPFQERDGYTF; CDR3 DNA: TGTGCCAGCAGCCCATTCCAGGAGAGGGATGGCTACACCTTC
CDR3 length: 15; V gene: TRBV5-5; D gene: TRBD2; J gene: TRBJ2-7; clone size: -; CDR3 protein: CASSTLGTSGYEQYF; CDR3 DNA: TGTGCCAGCAGCACCCTCGGAACTAGCGGATACGAGCAGTACTTC
CDR3 length: 13; V gene: TRBV7-9; D gene: -; J gene: TRBJ2-2; clone size: once; CDR3 protein: CASSLRNTGELFF; CDR3 DNA: TGTGCCAGCAGCTTACGGAACACCGGGGAGCTGTTTTTT
CDR3 length: 12; V gene: TRBV28; D gene: -; J gene: TRBJ2-5; clone size: -; CDR3 protein: CASSLLRETQYF; CDR3 DNA: TGTGCCAGCAGTTTACTACGGGAGACCCAGTACTTC
CDR3 length: 15; V gene: TRBV6-4; D gene: TRBD1; J gene: TRBJ2-3; clone size: -; CDR3 protein: CASSDGQEETDTQYF; CDR3 DNA: TGTGCCAGCAGTGACGGACAGGAAGAGACAGATACGCAGTATTTT
CDR3 length: 16; V gene: TRBV28; D gene: -; J gene: TRBJ2-1; clone size: -; CDR3 protein: CASRTRTGSSYNEQFF; CDR3 DNA: TGTGCCAGCAGAACGAGGACTGGGAGCTCCTACAATGAGCAGTTCTTC
CDR3 length: 15; V gene: TRBV4-1; D gene: -; J gene: TRBJ2-7; clone size: -; CDR3 protein: CASQPHLDYLLEQYF; CDR3 DNA: TGCGCCAGCCAGCCCCATCTGGACTATCTATTAGAGCAGTACTTC
CDR3 length: 15; V gene: TRBV28; D gene: TRBD2; J gene: TRBJ2-7; clone size: -; CDR3 protein: CASSSPGTSGYEQYF; CDR3 DNA: TGTGCCAGCAGTTCCCCCGGGACTAGTGGCTACGAGCAGTACTTC
CDR3 length: 15; V gene: TRBV19; D gene: -; J gene: TRBJ2-7; clone size: -; CDR3 protein: CASSETSYLSYEQYF; CDR3 DNA: TGTGCCAGTAGTGAAACTAGCTACCTCTCCTACGAGCAGTACTTC
CDR3 length: 13; V gene: TRBV2; D gene: TRBD1; J gene: TRBJ1-2; clone size: -; CDR3 protein: CASRAQQGLSYTF; CDR3 DNA: TGTGCCAGCCGTGCCCAACAGGGGTTAAGCTACACCTTC
CDR3 length: 15; V gene: TRBV5-6; D gene: -; J gene: TRBJ2-6; clone size: -; CDR3 protein: CASSFLASGANVLTF; CDR3 DNA: TGTGCCAGCAGTTTTCTGGCCTCTGGGGCCAACGTCCTGACTTTC
CDR3 length: 13; V gene: TRBV27; D gene: -; J gene: TRBJ2-7; clone size: -; CDR3 protein: CASRQGQAYEQYF; CDR3 DNA: TGTGCCAGCAGACAGGGACAAGCCTACGAGCAGTACTTC
CDR3 length: 15; V gene: TRBV4-1; D gene: -; J gene: TRBJ2-7; clone size: -; CDR3 protein: CASSQPGQKPYEQYF; CDR3 DNA: TGCGCCAGCAGCCAACCCGGACAGAAGCCATACGAGCAGTACTTC
CDR3 length: 10; V gene: TRBV30; D gene: TRBD2; J gene: TRBJ2-7; clone size: -; CDR3 protein: CAGGAYEQYF; CDR3 DNA: TGTGCCGGGGGGGCCTACGAGCAGTACTTC
CDR3 length: 16; V gene: TRBV6-5; D gene: -; J gene: TRBJ2-2; clone size: -; CDR3 protein: CASSYYQGLSSGELFF; CDR3 DNA: TGTGCCAGCAGTTATTACCAGGGTTTGTCGTCCGGGGAGCTGTTTTTT
CDR3 length: 17; V gene: TRBV15; D gene: TRBD2; J gene: TRBJ2-1; clone size: -; CDR3 protein: CATSRSLTSGRTHEQFF; CDR3 DNA: TGTGCCACCAGCAGATCGCTAACTAGCGGGAGGACCCATGAGCAGTTCTTC
CDR3 length: 12; V gene: TRBV10-3; D gene: -; J gene: TRBJ2-3; clone size: -; CDR3 protein: CAISESADTQYF; CDR3 DNA: TGTGCCATCAGTGAGTCCGCAGATACGCAGTATTTT
CDR3 length: 15; V gene: TRBV11-1; D gene: TRBD1; J gene: TRBJ2-7; clone size: -; CDR3 protein: CASSRMGQQYYEQYF; CDR3 DNA: TGTGCCAGCAGCCGCATGGGACAGCAGTACTACGAGCAGTACTTC
CDR3 length: 13; V gene: TRBV6-5; D gene: TRBD2; J gene: TRBJ2-7; clone size: -; CDR3 protein: CASSYVGRDEQYF; CDR3 DNA: TGTGCCAGCAGTTATGTCGGGAGGGACGAGCAGTACTTC
CDR3 length: 22; V gene: TRBV9; D gene: -; J gene: TRBJ2-1; clone size: once; CDR3 protein: CASSVGARRGNGVQSSYNEQFF; CDR3 DNA: TGTGCCAGCAGCGTAGGGGCCCGTCGCGGGAATGGGGTTCAAAGCTCCTACAATGAGCAGTTCTTC
CDR3 length: 13; V gene: TRBV5-4; D gene: -; J gene: TRBJ2-1; clone size: once; CDR3 protein: CASSPPTSNEQFF; CDR3 DNA: TGTGCCAGCAGCCCACCGACTAGCAATGAGCAGTTCTTC
CDR3 length: 15; V gene: TRBV5-6; D gene: TRBD2; J gene: TRBJ2-2; clone size: -; CDR3 protein: CASSLGGRGTGELFF; CDR3 DNA: TGTGCCAGCAGCTTGGGAGGGAGGGGCACCGGGGAGCTGTTTTTT
CDR3 length: 14; V gene: TRBV5-1; D gene: -; J gene: TRBJ1-3; clone size: -; CDR3 protein: CASRAESTGNTIYF; CDR3 DNA: TGCGCCAGCAGGGCAGAATCCACTGGAAACACCATATATTTT
CDR3 length: 13; V gene: TRBV30; D gene: TRBD2; J gene: TRBJ2-3; clone size: -; CDR3 protein: CAWVAGSTDTQYF; CDR3 DNA: TGTGCCTGGGTAGCGGGTAGCACAGATACGCAGTATTTT
CDR3 length: 12; V gene: TRBV27; D gene: -; J gene: TRBJ1-4; clone size: -; CDR3 protein: CASIVTNEKLFF; CDR3 DNA: TGTGCCAGCATCGTTACTAATGAAAAACTGTTTTTT
CDR3 length: 16; V gene: TRBV4-1; D gene: -; J gene: TRBJ2-1; clone size: -; CDR3 protein: CASSQDRAENYNEQFF; CDR3 DNA: TGCGCCAGCAGCCAAGATAGAGCCGAAAATTACAATGAGCAGTTCTTC
CDR3 length: 13; V gene: TRBV29-1; D gene: -; J gene: TRBJ2-5; clone size: once; CDR3 protein: CSVEDPAQETQYF; CDR3 DNA: TGCAGCGTTGAAGATCCAGCGCAAGAGACCCAGTACTTC
CDR3 length: 15; V gene: TRBV7-9; D gene: TRBD2; J gene: TRBJ2-3; clone size: -; CDR3 protein: CASSLLRGRTDTQYF; CDR3 DNA: TGTGCCAGCAGCTTATTGCGCGGGAGGACAGATACGCAGTATTTT